Below are 27 T cell receptor beta chains sequenced from a single sample in a study of cytomegalovirus exposure and HLA in healthy donors. The repertoire was sequenced with immunoSEQ multiplex PCR; TCRdb's copy has only in-frame clones and lacks some. The repertoire holds more than 200,000 clones, about 90% seen once, with approximately 12% in the top ten. The sample consisted of PBMCs. Receptors were obtained from a man in his late teens or twenties in good health and CMV-seropositive.

J is TRBJ2-2 and V is TRBV9; D perhaps matches TRBD2 (6 bases). This CDR3 is built from 15 residues. Between the trimmed V and J ends, which lost 4 bases and 2 bases, there was a span of 12 bases. Germline-derived CDR1 and CDR2 are SGDLS and YYNGEE. CDR3 nucleotides: TGTGCCAGCAGCTTCGGGACTGCTAACACCGGGGAGCTGTTTTTT. Its protein is CASSFGTANTGELFF.

The chain is built from TRBV6-5 and TRBJ2-1; TRBD2 matches 7 bases. The CDR3 runs 14 residues. The germline V gene has CDR1 MNHEY and CDR2 SVGAGI. The trim removed 2 bases at V and 4 bases at J, leaving 2 bases unmatched. The CDR3 loop is CASSYDGRYNEQFF. The CDR3 DNA sequence: TGTGCCAGCAGTTACGACGGGAGGTACAATGAGCAGTTCTTC.

The chain employs TRBV6-1 and TRBJ2-7; D is possibly TRBD1 (6 bases). Trimming cost V 2 bases and J 4 bases, with 12 bases left between them. The CDR3 spans 14 residues. Germline CDR1 and CDR2: MNHNS and SASEGT. The chain's CDR3 is CASSEHRDRYEQYF. The CDR3 nucleotides are TGTGCCAGCAGTGAACACAGGGATCGGTACGAGCAGTACTTC.

This chain joins TRBV15 and TRBJ2-4; a weak D match, TRBD2 (5 bases). This CDR3 contains 15 residues. Germline V gives CDR1 LNHNV, CDR2 YYDKDF (reference sequence). The germline V and J ends were trimmed by 0 bases and 6 bases, with 12 bases remaining between them. CDR3 DNA sequence: TGTGCCACCAGCAGAGATCCGGGGTCGGGAAACATTCAGTACTTC. It specifies CATSRDPGSGNIQYF.

The J gene is TRBJ2-7, the V gene TRBV5-1; tentatively, D is TRBD1 (5 bases). Deletions cut 2 bases from V and 6 bases from J, with 15 bases between. From germline, CDR1 is SGHRS and CDR2 YFSETQ. The length of the CDR3 is 14 residues. DNA for the CDR3: TGCGCCAGCAGCTTACAGGCTTCAGCCCCCGAGCAGTACTTC. It encodes CASSLQASAPEQYF.

The chain carries TRBV11-1 and TRBJ2-2, with TRBD2 matching 7 bases. CDR3 size: 14 residues. The junction had 5 bases not matched to a gene; V was cut back by 5 bases and J by 5 bases. The germline CDR1 and CDR2 sequences are SGHAT and FQDESV (reference sequence). The CDR3: CASSLLATTGELFF. The CDR3, as DNA: TGTGCCAGCAGCCTACTAGCGACGACCGGGGAGCTGTTTTTT.

This clone occurred a few times. The V call is TRBV7-8, the J call TRBJ1-2; tentatively, D is TRBD1 (6 bases). The CDR3 has 13 amino acids. Trimming stripped 5 bases from V and 7 bases from J, with 14 bases between. In germline, CDR1 is SGHVS, CDR2 FQNEAQ. This CDR3 reads CASSPTGISGYTF. DNA of the CDR3: TGTGCCAGCAGCCCTACAGGGATAAGTGGCTACACCTTC.

This chain links TRBV1 with TRBJ1-5. TRBV1 is given as a pseudogene. This CDR3 is 16 amino acids long. CDR3 amino acids: CTSSQDRTEGNQPQHF. In nucleotides, the CDR3 is TGCACCAGCAGCCAAGATCGAACAGAGGGCAATCAGCCCCAGCATTTT.

The chain has TRBV5-1 and TRBJ2-3; unclear D gene. V shed 0 bases and J shed 0 bases, with 8 bases lying between them. The CDR3 sequence is 15 residues long. Germline V gene data show CDR1 as SGHRS and CDR2 as YFSETQ. DNA for the CDR3: TGCGCCAGCAGCTTGGCCGTGCTTAGCACAGATACGCAGTATTTT. As protein: CASSLAVLSTDTQYF.

The chain couples TRBV4-1 to TRBJ2-1, with 7 bases identical to TRBD1. V gave up 1 base and J gave up 5 bases; unmatched junction bases: 20. The CDR3 covers 20 residues. Germline V CDR1 and CDR2: MGHRA, YSYEKL. CDR3: CASSQVSLSRSRGFDNEQFF. The CDR3 DNA sequence: TGCGCCAGCAGCCAAGTCTCTTTGAGCCGCTCCAGGGGGTTCGACAATGAGCAGTTCTTC.

The chain recombines TRBV30 with TRBJ1-2; 8 bases map to TRBD1. Per germline, CDR1 GTSNPN and CDR2 SVGIG (reference sequence). With V trimmed by 1 base and J by 8 bases, 6 bases remained unmatched. The CDR3 has 13 amino acids. The CDR3 region has the DNA TGTGCCTGGAGTGCCGGACAGGGAGGCGGCTACACCTTC. It translates to CAWSAGQGGGYTF.

V and J are TRBV6-5 and TRBJ2-3; 9 bases are a match to TRBD1. CDR1 MNHEY and CDR2 SVGAGI come from the germline V gene. The CDR3 has 14 residues. V was pared by 6 bases and J by 3 bases, with 4 bases of the junction left unmatched. The CDR3 spells CASRWTGETDTQYF. CDR3 DNA sequence: TGTGCCAGCAGGTGGACAGGGGAAACAGATACGCAGTATTTT.

CDR3 DNA sequence: TGTGCCAGTAGTATTGGGACGAACACCGGGGAGCTGTTTTTT. Translation: CASSIGTNTGELFF. The rearrangement uses TRBV19 and TRBJ2-2; no reliable D call. Germline V gene data show CDR1 as LNHDA and CDR2 as SQIVND (reference sequence). V lost 3 bases to trimming and J lost 0 bases, with 5 bases between them. The CDR3 spans 14 residues.

This clone was detected many times. The chain has TRBV6-5 and TRBJ2-2; D is undetermined. Germline CDR1 MNHEY, CDR2 SVGAGI. V gave up 5 bases and J gave up 4 bases, with 8 bases separating them. The CDR3 spans 13 residues. CDR3: CASSPISTGELFF. CDR3 DNA sequence: TGTGCCAGCAGTCCCATTAGCACCGGGGAGCTGTTTTTT.

This chain joins TRBV5-6 and TRBJ2-7; D is undetermined. The CDR3 consists of 14 residues. Per germline, CDR1 SGHDT and CDR2 YYEEEE. Trimming cost V 4 bases and J 6 bases, with 17 bases left between them. The CDR3 loop is CASSVDMIYGEQYF. The CDR3, as DNA: TGTGCCAGCAGCGTTGACATGATATACGGCGAGCAGTACTTC.

This chain uses TRBV27 with TRBJ1-4; 7 nucleotides agree with TRBD1. From germline, CDR1 is MNHEY and CDR2 SMNVEV (reference sequence). V trimming: 7 bases; J trimming: 3 bases; junction bases outside the gene matches: 5. The length of the CDR3 is 14 residues. The CDR3 is CASTQGGANEKLFF. The CDR3 bases are TGTGCCAGCACCCAAGGGGGCGCTAATGAAAAACTGTTTTTT.

The rearrangement links TRBV5-6 to TRBJ2-7; 10 nucleotides align to TRBD1. The junction had 5 bases not matched to a gene; V was cut back by 3 bases and J by 5 bases. Germline V gene data show CDR1 as SGHDT and CDR2 as YYEEEE. The CDR3 totals 14 residues. The CDR3 sequence is CASSWGTGAHEQYF. In DNA form, the CDR3 reads TGTGCCAGCAGCTGGGGGACAGGGGCCCACGAGCAGTACTTC.

The CDR3 DNA is TGCGCCAGCAGCCAAGGCTTCATTTCCGGAGGGCTTTTCTTT. Its translation is CASSQGFISGGLFF. The chain couples TRBV4-1 to TRBJ1-1; D ambiguous. Germline-derived CDR1 and CDR2 are MGHRA and YSYEKL. V dropped 1 base and J dropped 13 bases, with 19 bases sitting between them. CDR3 length: 14 residues.

V is TRBV27 and J is TRBJ2-7, with a possible D match to TRBD1 (5 bases). The CDR3 extends over 15 amino acids. V was shortened by 1 base and J by 3 bases, with 13 bases between the two germline ends. CDR1 is MNHEY, CDR2 SMNVEV, per germline (reference sequence). CDR3 region: CASSLWGAFGYEQYF. The CDR3, as DNA: TGTGCCAGCAGTTTATGGGGCGCCTTCGGCTACGAGCAGTACTTC.

A single count supports this clone. The same CDR3 can be traced to other DNA sequences in this sample. DNA for the CDR3: TGCGCCAGCAGCTTGGGGACAGGGCGGGAGACCCAGTACTTC. This translates into CASSLGTGRETQYF. The J gene is TRBJ2-5, the V gene TRBV5-1; 8 bases agree with TRBD1. The CDR3 is made up of 14 amino acids. Trimming took 0 bases from V and 5 from J; bases not matched to a gene: 3. CDR1 and CDR2 from the germline V gene are SGHRS and YFSETQ.

V and J are TRBV25-1 and TRBJ2-4, with 12 bases that match TRBD2. Germline assignment: CDR1 MGHDK and CDR2 SYGVNS. The ends lost 4 bases at V and 2 bases at J; junction bases unmatched: 6. This CDR3 contains 17 residues. The CDR3 protein is CASSAPGTSGPKNIQYF. CDR3 nucleotides: TGTGCCAGCAGTGCCCCCGGGACTAGCGGGCCCAAAAACATTCAGTACTTC.

This clone was seen ten or more times. This rearrangement joins TRBV5-1 to TRBJ1-2, with a possible D match to TRBD1 (6 bases). Trimming cost V 2 bases and J 6 bases, with 14 bases left between them. Germline CDR1 reads SGHRS; CDR2 reads YFSETQ. CDR3 length: 14 residues. The CDR3 loop is CASSFSGAGDGYTF. DNA of the CDR3: TGCGCCAGCAGCTTTTCAGGGGCGGGTGATGGCTACACCTTC.

V usage is TRBV4-1 and J usage is TRBJ2-1; D may correspond to TRBD1 or TRBD2 (5 bases each). This CDR3 contains 18 residues. Deletions cut 3 bases from V and 7 bases from J, with 25 bases between. Germline lookup yields CDR1 MGHRA and CDR2 YSYEKL. In DNA, the CDR3 is TGCGCCAGCAGCCAGGATTTAGTCCGGGACCCACGGAGAAATGAGCAGTTCTTC. As protein: CASSQDLVRDPRRNEQFF.

The V call is TRBV10-3, the J call TRBJ2-1; D is perhaps TRBD2 (5 bases). V lost 6 bases, J lost 5 bases, and 14 bases lay in between. The CDR3 is 14 amino acids. Per the germline V gene, CDR1 is ENHRY and CDR2 is SYGVKD. The CDR3 nucleotides are TGTGCCATCAGGAGGACTGGAGGTGACAATGAGCAGTTCTTC. This translates into CAIRRTGGDNEQFF.

The gene calls are TRBV7-8 and TRBJ2-7; D might be TRBD2 (6 bases). From germline, CDR1 is SGHVS and CDR2 FQNEAQ. CDR3 size: 14 residues. Between the trimmed V and J ends, which lost 4 bases and 2 bases, there was a span of 12 bases. CDR3 DNA sequence: TGTGCCAGCAGCTCGGACGGAGGGGCCTACGAGCAGTACTTC. Protein product: CASSSDGGAYEQYF.

This clone appeared a single time. This chain links TRBV29-1 with TRBJ1-1, with D possibly matching TRBD1 (5 bases). There are 16 residues in the CDR3. V was trimmed by 7 bases and J by 0 bases, leaving 21 bases between them. Per the germline V gene, CDR1 is SQVTM and CDR2 is ANQGSEA. Written as DNA, the CDR3 is TGCAGCGGATCCGGGACTCCGGAATTCATGAACACTGAAGCTTTCTTT. Translating it yields CSGSGTPEFMNTEAFF.

This clone has a single count. The gene calls are TRBV2 and TRBJ2-1; the match to TRBD2 covers 11 bases. Germline CDR1 SNHLY, CDR2 FYNNEI. Trimming cost V 2 bases and J 8 bases; bases outside gene matches: 8. The CDR3 length is 16 residues. The DNA of the CDR3 is TGTGCCAGCAGTGAATTAGCGGGAGGGAGTATGGATGAGCAGTTCTTC. It translates to CASSELAGGSMDEQFF.